The present T cell receptor beta chain was sequenced within a study of T cell changes during pregnancy in multiple sclerosis. The CDR3 is 14 amino acids. Trimming cost V 6 bases and J 1 base; bases outside gene matches: 5. Germline V gene data show CDR1 as MRHNA and CDR2 as SNTAGT. Profiling relied on immunoSEQ multiplex PCR, and the TCRdb table lists in-frame clones only, not all of them. The sample consists of 15,000 to 20,000 clones, around 90% of them appearing once. The specimen was CD8+ T cells from peripheral blood mononuclear cells, collected after pregnancy. The origin of this receptor is a female donor in good health, enrolled as a control in a pregnancy study. This rearrangement joins TRBV6-4 to TRBJ1-1; 7 bases are shared with TRBD1. CDR3 in amino acids: CASSRDSENTEAFF. In nucleotides, the CDR3 is TGTGCCAGCAGCAGGGACAGCGAGAACACTGAAGCTTTCTTT.